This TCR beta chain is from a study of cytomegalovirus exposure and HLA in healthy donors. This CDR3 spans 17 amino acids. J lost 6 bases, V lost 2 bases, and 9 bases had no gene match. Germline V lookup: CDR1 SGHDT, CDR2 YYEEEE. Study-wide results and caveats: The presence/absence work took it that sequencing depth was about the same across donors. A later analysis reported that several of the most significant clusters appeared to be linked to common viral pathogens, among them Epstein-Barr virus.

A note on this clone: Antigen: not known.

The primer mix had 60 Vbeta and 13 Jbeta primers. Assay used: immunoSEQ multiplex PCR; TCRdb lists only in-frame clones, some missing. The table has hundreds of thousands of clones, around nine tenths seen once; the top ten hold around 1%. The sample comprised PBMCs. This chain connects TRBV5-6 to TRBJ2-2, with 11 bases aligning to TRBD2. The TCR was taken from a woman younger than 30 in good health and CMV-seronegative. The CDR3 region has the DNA TGTGCCAGCAGCTTCGATAGACTAGCGGGAATTGCCGGGGAGCTGTTTTTT. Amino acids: CASSFDRLAGIAGELFF.